These 32 T cell receptor beta chains were sequenced from one sample in a study of T-cell memory formation after mild COVID-19. TCRdb reprocessed the 5' RACE reads with MiXCR, giving one entry per CDR3 protein. Here the sample spans about 250,000 distinct CDR3 sequences, approximately 15% being singletons. Material: PBMCs or a T cell subset sorted from them (not recorded which). The origin of the receptors is an adult woman who had mild COVID-19 (a few samples of this study predate the infection). Cell type and time point are not known.

J is TRBJ2-1 and V is TRBV7-3; 8 bases align to TRBD2. After removal of 4 bases from V and 6 bases from J, the junction contained 2 bases not matched to a gene. CDR1 and CDR2 (germline): SGHTA, FQGTGA. The CDR3 loop spans 13 amino acids. CDR3 sequence (DNA): TGTGCCAGCAGCTCAGCGGGAGTCAATGAGCAGTTCTTC. Its protein product is CASSSAGVNEQFF.

This clonotype showed up just a few times. The chain uses TRBV11-3 and TRBJ2-7, with 11 bases lining up with TRBD1. Germline assignment: CDR1 SGHNT and CDR2 YENEEA. V gave up 5 bases and J gave up 3 bases; unmatched junction bases: 6. The CDR3 sequence is 15 residues long. In DNA, the CDR3 is TGTGCCAGCAGCAACCCGGGACAGGGGGTCTACGAGCAGTACTTC. As protein: CASSNPGQGVYEQYF.

The V gene is TRBV24-1, the J gene TRBJ2-5; the D gene is possibly TRBD1 (6 bases). Germline lookup yields CDR1 KGHDR and CDR2 SFDVKD. The CDR3 runs 15 residues. V gave up 4 bases and J gave up 5 bases, with 16 bases separating them. In DNA, the CDR3 is TGTGCCACCAGTGAGGCCCAGGGGCCCCCGGAGACCCAGTACTTC. Protein: CATSEAQGPPETQYF.

A remark on this clonotype: Being one base from a much bigger clone, this may be a read error. The chain is built from TRBV7-2 and TRBJ1-1; D uncertain. The CDR3 loop spans 13 amino acids. V was shortened by 5 bases and J by 4 bases, with 11 bases between the two germline ends. Germline lookup yields CDR1 SGHTA and CDR2 FQGNSA. As DNA, the CDR3 is TGTGCCAGCAGCACCCGACGGAGCACTGAAGCTTTCTTT. Translated, it gives CASSTRRSTEAFF.

This chain links TRBV15 with TRBJ1-1; D is unresolved. The CDR3 has 14 residues. The V end was cut by 6 bases, the J end by 0 bases, with 11 bases between. Germline CDR1 LNHNV, CDR2 YYDKDF (reference sequence). CDR3 nucleotides: TGTGCCACCAGTGGAGGCTTTTTGAACACTGAAGCTTTCTTT. Protein sequence: CATSGGFLNTEAFF.

A few counts support this clonotype. This chain links TRBV3-1 with TRBJ1-1; D gene ambiguous. CDR3 size: 17 residues. Per germline, CDR1 LGHDT and CDR2 YNNKEL (reference sequence). V was shortened by 1 base and J by 7 bases, with 22 bases between the two germline ends. The CDR3 is CASSQGVYALGSVEAFF. CDR3 nucleotides: TGTGCCAGCAGCCAAGGAGTGTACGCCTTAGGGTCGGTTGAAGCTTTCTTT.

The rearrangement uses TRBV5-1 and TRBJ2-3; 7 bases map to TRBD2. The CDR3 runs to 15 residues. After removal of 4 bases from V and 6 bases from J, the junction contained 11 bases not matched to a gene. CDR1 is SGHRS, CDR2 YFSETQ, per germline. The CDR3 protein is CASSPVGLVVDTQYF. The CDR3 DNA reads as TGCGCCAGCAGCCCCGTCGGACTAGTTGTGGATACGCAGTATTTT.

J is TRBJ2-3 and V is TRBV24-1; the D gene is possibly TRBD2 (5 bases). There are 16 residues in the CDR3. Trimming stripped 4 bases from V and 3 bases from J, with 16 bases between. Germline V gene sequence: CDR1 KGHDR, CDR2 SFDVKD. For the CDR3, the DNA is TGTGCCACCAGTGACCGGGAAACCGGAGGAACAGATACGCAGTATTTT. This gives the protein CATSDRETGGTDTQYF.

In its sample, this clonotype was seen a few times. The chain combines TRBV7-8 with TRBJ1-5, with D tentatively TRBD1 (6 bases). CDR3 length equals 17 residues. The V gene's germline CDR1 is SGHVS and CDR2 FQNEAQ. With 4 bases removed from V and 2 bases from J, the gap between germline ends came to 18 bases. Here the CDR3 DNA reads TGTGCCAGCAGCTCGAAGCACAGGGTGGAGGGCAATCAGCCCCAGCATTTT. Protein sequence: CASSSKHRVEGNQPQHF.

V usage is TRBV6-1 and J usage is TRBJ2-7, with D possibly being TRBD1 (5 bases). The CDR3 contains 14 residues. CDR1 is MNHNS and CDR2 is SASEGT in the germline V gene. Trimming cost V 8 bases and J 1 base, with 15 bases left between them. Here the CDR3 reads CASLLDTPSYEQYF. For the CDR3, the DNA is TGTGCCAGCCTCCTGGACACTCCTTCCTACGAGCAGTACTTC.

The chain uses TRBV2 and TRBJ2-5; D perhaps matches TRBD2 (6 bases). V was trimmed by 0 bases and J by 4 bases, leaving 15 bases between them. The CDR3 contains 16 residues. The V gene's germline CDR1 is SNHLY and CDR2 FYNNEI. CDR3 in DNA: TGTGCCAGCAGTGAAGCGATTTACAAGGGAGGAGAGACCCAGTACTTC. The encoded protein is CASSEAIYKGGETQYF. Using reference TRBV2 and TRBJ2-5 for the parts outside the CDR3, the full variable domain is EPEVTQTPSHQVTQMGQEVILRCVPISNHLYFYWYRQILGQKVEFLVSFYNNEISEKSEIFDDQFSVERPDGSNFTLKIRSTKLEDSAMYFCASSEAIYKGGETQYFGPGTRLLVL.

This clonotype was found a few times. The genes are TRBV5-4 and TRBJ2-5; 10 bases align to TRBD1. The CDR3 is 15 amino acids. The germline gives CDR1 SGHNT, CDR2 YYREEE (reference sequence). With 3 bases clipped from V and 4 bases from J, the junction kept 6 bases outside the gene matches. The CDR3 coding sequence is TGTGCCAGCAGCTCCGGGACAGGGGTAATAGAGACCCAGTACTTC. This sequence encodes CASSSGTGVIETQYF. The entire variable domain, with the rest obtained from reference TRBV5-4 and TRBJ2-5, is as follows: ETGVTQSPTHLIKTRGQQVTLRCSSQSGHNTVSWYQQALGQGPQFIFQYYREEENGRGNFPPRFSGLQFPNYSSELNVNALELDDSALYLCASSSGTGVIETQYFGPGTRLLVL.

This clonotype came up many times. This chain joins TRBV5-5 and TRBJ1-1; D gene uncertain. The germline V and J ends were trimmed by 1 base and 8 bases, with 12 bases remaining between them. CDR1 is SGHKS and CDR2 is YYEKEE in the germline V gene (reference sequence). The CDR3 has 13 residues. CDR3 sequence (DNA): TGTGCCAGCAGCTTGTGGGGATACAACGAAGCTTTCTTT. It translates to CASSLWGYNEAFF.

In this sample, this clonotype turned up a few times. V and J are TRBV3-1 and TRBJ1-3; 9 bases match TRBD1. There are 18 residues in the CDR3. Germline V lookup: CDR1 LGHDT, CDR2 YNNKEL (reference sequence). The trim removed 0 bases at V and 3 bases at J, leaving 9 bases unmatched. The CDR3 reads CASSQEILQGANGNTIYF. The CDR3 nucleotides are TGTGCCAGCAGCCAAGAAATCCTACAGGGGGCGAATGGAAACACCATATATTTT.

There are a few counts of this clonotype. CDR3 amino acids: CATSDFRRGPDTQYF. The CDR3 region has the DNA TGTGCCACCAGTGATTTCCGGAGGGGACCAGATACGCAGTATTTT. The chain has TRBV24-1 and TRBJ2-3, with a possible D match to TRBD2 (6 bases). CDR1 and CDR2 (germline): KGHDR, SFDVKD. The V end was cut by 1 base, the J end by 4 bases, with 11 bases between. The CDR3 has 15 amino acids.

This clonotype was seen a few times. J is TRBJ2-7 and V is TRBV5-1; D is ambiguous. CDR3 size: 15 residues. V was trimmed by 4 bases and J by 2 bases, leaving 16 bases between them. The V gene's germline CDR1 is SGHRS and CDR2 YFSETQ. CDR3 amino acids: CASSANPDAPYEQYF. CDR3 nucleotide sequence: TGCGCCAGCAGCGCTAACCCGGACGCGCCCTACGAGCAGTACTTC.

The rearrangement uses TRBV12-3 or TRBV12-4 and TRBJ2-1; D possibly corresponds to TRBD2 (7 bases). V lost 6 bases and J lost 8, with 14 bases in between. The length of the CDR3 is 13 residues. As DNA, the CDR3 is TGTGCCAGCAGCCGGGGGGCCGTGTATGAGCAGTTCTTC. It codes for CASSRGAVYEQFF.

The gene calls are TRBV7-6 and TRBJ1-6; D gene ambiguous. The ends were cut back, 0 bases at V and 10 bases at J, with 10 bases in the middle. The CDR3 totals 14 residues. Germline V gene data show CDR1 as SGHVS and CDR2 as FNYEAQ. CDR3 in amino acids: CASSLAQSMSPLHF. Written as DNA, the CDR3 is TGTGCCAGCAGCTTAGCCCAGAGCATGTCACCCCTCCACTTT.

This clonotype was counted a few times. This sequence joins TRBV6-5 and TRBJ2-1; possibly TRBD2 for D (6 bases). Germline V gives CDR1 MNHEY, CDR2 SVGAGI. This CDR3 contains 14 residues. Trimming shortened V by 2 bases and J by 3 bases, and 8 bases separated the two germline ends. The CDR3 DNA sequence: TGTGCCAGCAGTTACCGGCGGGGCTACAATGAGCAGTTCTTC. Translated, it gives CASSYRRGYNEQFF.

Only a few counts were recorded for this clonotype. The V call is TRBV12-3 or TRBV12-4, the J call TRBJ1-2, with D perhaps TRBD1 (5 bases). The CDR3 sequence is 14 residues long. The V and J ends lost 4 bases and 4 bases respectively, with 13 bases between them. CDR3 coding DNA: TGTGCCAGCAGTTGGGACCGGACACCCTATGGCTACACCTTC. This gives the protein CASSWDRTPYGYTF.

The chain carries TRBV10-3 and TRBJ2-3; D is possibly TRBD1 (5 bases). Trimming stripped 0 bases from V and 3 bases from J, with 13 bases between. There are 16 residues in the CDR3. The germline gives CDR1 ENHRY, CDR2 SYGVKD. In DNA, the CDR3 is TGTGCCATCAGTGAGTCGACTCAGGGAAGGACAGATACGCAGTATTTT. This encodes CAISESTQGRTDTQYF.

This clonotype was detected only a few times. The chain employs TRBV20-1 and TRBJ1-1; D gene ambiguous. This CDR3 has 12 residues. V was shortened by 0 bases and J by 3 bases, with 5 bases between the two germline ends. CDR1 is DFQATT, CDR2 SNEGSKA, per germline (reference sequence). The CDR3 DNA sequence: TGCAGTGCTAGAGATAGGTACACTGAAGCTTTCTTT. As protein: CSARDRYTEAFF.

V gene TRBV4-3 combines with J gene TRBJ1-1; D possibly corresponds to TRBD1 (5 bases). V was cut by 0 bases and J by 6 bases, with 8 bases left in between. Germline CDR1 reads LGHNA; CDR2 reads YSLEER. The CDR3 loop spans 13 amino acids. CDR3 sequence reads: CASSQEGGAEAFF. In DNA, the CDR3 is TGCGCCAGCAGCCAAGAGGGGGGGGCTGAAGCTTTCTTT.

This clonotype was detected a few times. This chain uses TRBV21-1 with TRBJ2-2; the D call of TRBD1 is as the table states it, not checked on the DNA. TRBV21-1 is recorded as a pseudogene. The CDR3 runs to 15 residues. CDR3 residues: CASSSGTTNTGELFF. CDR3 nucleotides: TGTGCCAGCAGCTCCGGGACAACCAACACCGGGGAGCTGTTTTTT.

This clonotype has a count of ten or more. The rearrangement uses TRBV7-2 and TRBJ2-3, with D possibly being TRBD2 (6 bases). This CDR3 spans 13 amino acids. Deletions cut 2 bases from V and 3 bases from J, with 6 bases between. CDR1 is SGHTA, CDR2 FQGNSA, per germline. The CDR3 sequence is CASSLSGTDTQYF. CDR3 nucleotides: TGTGCCAGCAGCTTAAGCGGGACAGATACGCAGTATTTT.

The sample holds a few counts of this clonotype. The chain carries TRBV29-1 and TRBJ2-7; perhaps TRBD2 as D (5 bases). The germline gives CDR1 SQVTM, CDR2 ANQGSEA. The ends were cut back, 2 bases at V and 3 bases at J, with 8 bases in the middle. The CDR3 has 12 amino acids. CDR3 amino acids: CSVEYGVYEQYF. As DNA, the CDR3 is TGCAGCGTTGAATACGGGGTCTACGAGCAGTACTTC.

In this sample, this clonotype turned up once. The chain uses TRBV4-3 and TRBJ2-7, with D maybe TRBD1 (5 bases). Trimming took 0 bases from V and 8 from J, leaving 11 bases between them. The CDR3 totals 13 residues. In germline, CDR1 is LGHNA, CDR2 YSLEER. CDR3 nucleotides: TGCGCCAGCAGCCAAGAGGACAAGAAAAAGCAGTACTTC. Encoded protein: CASSQEDKKKQYF.

This clonotype was observed many times. The gene calls are TRBV20-1 and TRBJ1-5, with D possibly being TRBD1 (5 bases). There are 13 residues in the CDR3. The germline CDR1 and CDR2 sequences are DFQATT and SNEGSKA (reference sequence). Deletions cut 6 bases from V and 1 base from J, with 10 bases between. Here the CDR3 reads CSASRDSNQPQHF. CDR3 in DNA: TGCAGTGCCTCTCGGGACAGCAATCAGCCCCAGCATTTT.

A few counts support this clonotype. The CDR3 sequence is CASSLSVAASGTDTQYF. The DNA for the CDR3 is TGTGCCAGCAGCTTAAGTGTGGCGGCTAGCGGCACAGATACGCAGTATTTT. The rearrangement joins TRBV7-3 to TRBJ2-3, with D tentatively TRBD2 (6 bases). The V end lost 1 base, the J end lost 1 base, and 15 bases lay between the germline ends. Germline CDR1 reads SGHTA; CDR2 reads FQGTGA. There are 17 residues in the CDR3.

This clonotype showed up just a few times. The J gene is TRBJ2-7, the V gene TRBV15; perhaps TRBD1 as D (6 bases). This CDR3 is built from 13 residues. Trimming took off 2 bases at V and 3 bases at J, with 8 bases between the two ends. CDR1 and CDR2 from the germline V gene are LNHNV and YYDKDF (reference sequence). The CDR3 protein is CATSRNRDYEQYF. The CDR3, as DNA: TGTGCCACCAGCAGAAACAGGGACTACGAGCAGTACTTC.

The table lists this clonotype with many counts. The chain carries TRBV11-2 and TRBJ2-1; unclear D gene. The CDR3 sequence is 13 residues long. Trimming took off 0 bases at V and 10 bases at J, with 10 bases between the two ends. Germline V CDR1 and CDR2: SGHAT, FQNNGV. CDR3 loop: CASSLEALSEQFF. In nucleotides, the CDR3 is TGTGCCAGCAGCTTAGAAGCGCTGAGCGAGCAGTTCTTC.

This chain joins TRBV4-1 and TRBJ1-2; unclear D gene. Trimming stripped 1 base from V and 4 bases from J, with 16 bases between. Germline loops: CDR1 MGHRA, CDR2 YSYEKL. The CDR3 sequence is 16 residues long. CDR3 loop: CASSQGAGSRSYGYTF. The CDR3 DNA is TGCGCCAGCAGCCAAGGGGCGGGAAGCCGGTCCTATGGCTACACCTTC.